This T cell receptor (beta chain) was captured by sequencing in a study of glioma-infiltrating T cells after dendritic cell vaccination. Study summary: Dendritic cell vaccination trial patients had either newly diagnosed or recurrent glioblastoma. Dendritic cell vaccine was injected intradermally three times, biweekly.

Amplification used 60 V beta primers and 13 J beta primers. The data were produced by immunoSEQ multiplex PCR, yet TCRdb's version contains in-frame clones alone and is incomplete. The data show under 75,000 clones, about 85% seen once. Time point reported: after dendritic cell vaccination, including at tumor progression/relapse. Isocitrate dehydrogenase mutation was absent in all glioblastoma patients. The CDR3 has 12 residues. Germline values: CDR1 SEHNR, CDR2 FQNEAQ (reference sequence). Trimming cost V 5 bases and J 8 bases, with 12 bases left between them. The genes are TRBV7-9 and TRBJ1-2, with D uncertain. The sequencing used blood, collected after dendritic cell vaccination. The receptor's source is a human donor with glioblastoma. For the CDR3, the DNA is TGTGCCAGCAGCGGGCAGTCTTGGGGCTACACCTTC. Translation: CASSGQSWGYTF.